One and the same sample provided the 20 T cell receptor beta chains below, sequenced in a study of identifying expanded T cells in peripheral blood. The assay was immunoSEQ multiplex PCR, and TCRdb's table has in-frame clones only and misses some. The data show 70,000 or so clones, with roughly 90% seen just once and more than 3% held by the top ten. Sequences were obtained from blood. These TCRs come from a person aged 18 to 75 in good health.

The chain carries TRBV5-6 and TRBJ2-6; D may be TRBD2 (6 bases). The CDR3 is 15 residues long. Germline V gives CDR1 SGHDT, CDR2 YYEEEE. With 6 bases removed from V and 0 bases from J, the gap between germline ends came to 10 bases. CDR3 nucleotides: TGTGCCAGCAATCTGGGGGGCTCTGGGGCCAACGTCCTGACTTTC. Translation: CASNLGGSGANVLTF.

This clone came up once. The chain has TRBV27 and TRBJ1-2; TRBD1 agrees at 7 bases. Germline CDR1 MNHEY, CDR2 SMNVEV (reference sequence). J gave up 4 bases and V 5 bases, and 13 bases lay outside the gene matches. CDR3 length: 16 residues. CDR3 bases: TGTGCCAGCAGTCATGGGTACAGGGGCGGGAGCTATGGCTACACCTTC. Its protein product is CASSHGYRGGSYGYTF.

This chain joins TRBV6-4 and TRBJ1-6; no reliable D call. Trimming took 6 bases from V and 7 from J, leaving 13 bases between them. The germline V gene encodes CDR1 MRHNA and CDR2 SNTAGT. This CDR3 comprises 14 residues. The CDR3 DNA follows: TGTGCCAGCAGACTGGACGGTGTAAATTCACCCCTCCACTTT. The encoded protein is CASRLDGVNSPLHF.

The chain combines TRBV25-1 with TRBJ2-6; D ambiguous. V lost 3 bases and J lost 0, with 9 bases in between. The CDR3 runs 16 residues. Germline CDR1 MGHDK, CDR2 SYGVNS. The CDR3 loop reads CASSDGRDSGANVLTF. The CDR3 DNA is TGTGCCAGCAGTGATGGGCGCGACTCTGGGGCCAACGTCCTGACTTTC.

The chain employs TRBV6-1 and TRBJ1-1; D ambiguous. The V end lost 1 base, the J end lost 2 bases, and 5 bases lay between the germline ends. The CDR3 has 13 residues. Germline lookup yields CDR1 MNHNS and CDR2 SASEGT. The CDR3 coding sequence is TGTGCCAGCAGTGAAGACAGAAACACTGAAGCTTTCTTT. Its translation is CASSEDRNTEAFF.

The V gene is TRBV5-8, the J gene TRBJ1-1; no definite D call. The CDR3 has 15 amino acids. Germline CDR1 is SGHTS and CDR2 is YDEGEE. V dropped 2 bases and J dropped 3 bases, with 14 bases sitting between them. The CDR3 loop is CASSFGPRPHTEAFF. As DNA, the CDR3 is TGTGCCAGCAGCTTCGGACCTCGCCCCCACACTGAAGCTTTCTTT.

The CDR3 DNA sequence: TGTGCCAGCAGCATAAGGGGGTCGGGTGACGAGCAGTACTTC. This gives the protein CASSIRGSGDEQYF. The rearrangement links TRBV7-2 to TRBJ2-7; TRBD1 might be the D (6 bases). Germline V lookup: CDR1 SGHTA, CDR2 FQGNSA. The CDR3 runs 14 residues. V dropped 5 bases and J dropped 5 bases, with 16 bases sitting between them.

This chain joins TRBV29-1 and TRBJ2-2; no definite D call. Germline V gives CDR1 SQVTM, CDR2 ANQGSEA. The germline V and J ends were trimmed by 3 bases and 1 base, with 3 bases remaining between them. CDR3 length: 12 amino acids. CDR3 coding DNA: TGCAGCGTTGACGGGAACACCGGGGAGCTGTTTTTT. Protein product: CSVDGNTGELFF.

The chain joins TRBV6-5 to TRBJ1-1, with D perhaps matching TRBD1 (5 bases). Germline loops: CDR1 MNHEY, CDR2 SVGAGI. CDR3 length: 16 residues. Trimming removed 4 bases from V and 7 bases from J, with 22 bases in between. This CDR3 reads CASSSYSQTERYEAFF. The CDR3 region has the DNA TGTGCCAGCAGTTCATACTCCCAGACAGAAAGATATGAAGCTTTCTTT.

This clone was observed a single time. This CDR3 is CASSIGAIALGEGASTGELFF. Written as DNA, the CDR3 is TGTGCCAGTAGTATAGGGGCAATTGCCCTGGGGGAGGGGGCCTCCACCGGGGAGCTGTTTTTT. The genes are TRBV19 and TRBJ2-2, with D perhaps TRBD1 or TRBD2 (7 bases each). With 1 base removed from V and 4 bases from J, the gap between germline ends came to 28 bases. The CDR3 contains 21 residues. Germline CDR1 is LNHDA and CDR2 is SQIVND (reference sequence).

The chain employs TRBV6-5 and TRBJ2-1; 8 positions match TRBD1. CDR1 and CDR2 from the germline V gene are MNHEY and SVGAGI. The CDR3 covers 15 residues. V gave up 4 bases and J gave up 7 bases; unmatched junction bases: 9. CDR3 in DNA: TGTGCCAGCAGTTGGTCTTCAGGGGGCCGGAATGAGCAGTTCTTC. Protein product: CASSWSSGGRNEQFF.

The CDR3 reads CASSGVAGNRGIAGNTIYF. The CDR3, as DNA: TGCGCCAGCAGTGGTGTAGCCGGAAACAGGGGGATTGCGGGAAACACCATATATTTT. The rearrangement uses TRBV10-2 and TRBJ1-3, with 8 bases that match TRBD1. The germline CDR1 and CDR2 sequences are WSHSY and SAAADI. The CDR3 is 19 amino acids. V was clipped by 4 bases and J by 4 bases; unmatched bases: 18.

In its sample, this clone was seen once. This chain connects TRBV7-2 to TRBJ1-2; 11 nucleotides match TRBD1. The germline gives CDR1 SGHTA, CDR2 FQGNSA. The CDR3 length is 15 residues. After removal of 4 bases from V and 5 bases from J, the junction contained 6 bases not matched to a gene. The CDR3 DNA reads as TGTGCCAGCAGCTCCTCAGGACAGGGGGCGTATGGCTACACCTTC. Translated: CASSSSGQGAYGYTF.

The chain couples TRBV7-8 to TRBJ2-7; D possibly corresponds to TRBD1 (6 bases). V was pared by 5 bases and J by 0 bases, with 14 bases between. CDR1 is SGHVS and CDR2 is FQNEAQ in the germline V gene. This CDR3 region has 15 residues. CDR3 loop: CASSRGTLASYEQYF. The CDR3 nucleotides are TGTGCCAGCAGCAGAGGGACACTCGCCTCCTACGAGCAGTACTTC.

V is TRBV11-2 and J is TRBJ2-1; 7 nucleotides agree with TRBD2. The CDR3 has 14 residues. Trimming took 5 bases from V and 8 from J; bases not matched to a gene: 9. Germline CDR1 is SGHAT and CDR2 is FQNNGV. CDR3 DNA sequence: TGTGCCAGCAGCGCCACCGGGACTACGTATGAGCAGTTCTTC. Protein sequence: CASSATGTTYEQFF.

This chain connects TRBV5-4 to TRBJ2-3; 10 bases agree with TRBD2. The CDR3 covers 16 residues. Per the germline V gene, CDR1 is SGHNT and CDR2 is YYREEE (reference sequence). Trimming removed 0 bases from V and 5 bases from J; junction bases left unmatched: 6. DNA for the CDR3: TGTGCCAGCAGCTTGGCGCTAGCGGGAGTGGGAGATACGCAGTATTTT. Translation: CASSLALAGVGDTQYF.

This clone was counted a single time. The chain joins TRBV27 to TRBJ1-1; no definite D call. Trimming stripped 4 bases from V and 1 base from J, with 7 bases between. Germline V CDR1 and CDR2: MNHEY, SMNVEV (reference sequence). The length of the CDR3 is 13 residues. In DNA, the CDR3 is TGTGCCAGCAGTTATCGAGAGAACACTGAAGCTTTCTTT. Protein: CASSYRENTEAFF.

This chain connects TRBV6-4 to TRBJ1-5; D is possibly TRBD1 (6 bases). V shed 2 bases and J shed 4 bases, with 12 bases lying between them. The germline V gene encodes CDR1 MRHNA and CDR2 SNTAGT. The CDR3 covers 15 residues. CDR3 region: CASSDVGRGNQPQHF. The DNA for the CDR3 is TGTGCCAGCAGTGACGTTGGCAGGGGAAATCAGCCCCAGCATTTT.

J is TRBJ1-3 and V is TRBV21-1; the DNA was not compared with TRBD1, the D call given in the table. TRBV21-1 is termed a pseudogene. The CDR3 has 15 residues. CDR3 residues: CASSGGQGSGNTIYF. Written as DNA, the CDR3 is TGTGCCAGCAGCGGGGGACAGGGCTCTGGAAACACCATATATTTT.

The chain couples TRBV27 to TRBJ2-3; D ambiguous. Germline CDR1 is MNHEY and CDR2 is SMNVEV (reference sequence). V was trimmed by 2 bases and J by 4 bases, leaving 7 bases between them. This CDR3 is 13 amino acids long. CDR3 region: CASSLTRADTQYF. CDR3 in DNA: TGTGCCAGCAGTTTAACTCGGGCAGATACGCAGTATTTT.